A selection of T cell receptor beta chains follows, all from one sample in a study of blood T cell repertoires in COVID-19. Generated by immunoSEQ multiplex PCR, the TCRdb table keeps only in-frame clones and is missing some. The table has about 410,000 clones, about 90% seen once. The sequenced sample was PBMCs or T cells enriched from blood (not recorded which). Source of these receptors: a young woman who had recovered from COVID-19. The CDR3 runs from the conserved cysteine through the conserved F or W. A D gene is named only where the DNA matches it firmly. A clone size is listed for some rows: how often the clone was seen (once, few, many), or a class if it is expanded.

J gene: TRBJ1-2
clone size: .
V gene: TRBV28
D gene: .
CDR3 DNA: TGTGCCAGCAGACGTGAGGGTGGCTACACCTTC
CDR3 protein: CASRREGGYTF

J gene: TRBJ1-6
clone size: .
V gene: TRBV13
D gene: TRBD1
CDR3 DNA: TGTGCCAGCAGCTCCCGGGACAGGGCAAATTCACCCCTCCACTTT
CDR3 protein: CASSSRDRANSPLHF

J gene: TRBJ1-4
clone size: .
V gene: TRBV11-2
D gene: TRBD1
CDR3 DNA: TGTGCCAGCAGCTTAGAAAGCAGGGGGCCACTGTTTTTT
CDR3 protein: CASSLESRGPLFF

J gene: TRBJ1-1
clone size: .
V gene: TRBV6-2/TRBV6-3
D gene: .
CDR3 DNA: TGTGCCAGCAGTTACTCGGCAGGGATTGGGACTGAAGCTTTCTTT
CDR3 protein: CASSYSAGIGTEAFF

J gene: TRBJ1-4
clone size: .
V gene: TRBV10-1
D gene: .
CDR3 DNA: TGCGCCAGCAGCCGGAGCGCTAATGAAAAACTGTTTTTT
CDR3 protein: CASSRSANEKLFF

J gene: TRBJ2-3
clone size: .
V gene: TRBV4-3
D gene: TRBD2
CDR3 DNA: TGCGCCAGCAGCCAAGACGGACTAGAAGGCACAGATACGCAGTATTTT
CDR3 protein: CASSQDGLEGTDTQYF

J gene: TRBJ2-4
clone size: .
V gene: TRBV6-5
D gene: TRBD1
CDR3 DNA: TGTGCCAGCAAAAAAACAGGGGATACCAAAAACATTCAGTACTTC
CDR3 protein: CASKKTGDTKNIQYF

J gene: TRBJ2-7
clone size: once
V gene: TRBV5-1
D gene: TRBD2
CDR3 DNA: TGCGCCAGCAGCTTGTTCGGGCTTCGGCCTAGCGGTAACTACGAGCAGTACTTC
CDR3 protein: CASSLFGLRPSGNYEQYF

J gene: TRBJ2-5
clone size: .
V gene: TRBV7-9
D gene: TRBD1
CDR3 DNA: TGTGCCAGCAGCTTCGGGGACAGGGAGTTGGAGACCCAGTACTTC
CDR3 protein: CASSFGDRELETQYF

J gene: TRBJ2-5
clone size: .
V gene: TRBV7-9
D gene: .
CDR3 DNA: TGTGCCAGCAGCTTATCTGGAGGGACGGAGACCCAGTACTTC
CDR3 protein: CASSLSGGTETQYF

J gene: TRBJ1-6
clone size: .
V gene: TRBV4-1
D gene: .
CDR3 DNA: TGCGCCAGCAGTCAGGGTTCCTATAATTCACCCCTCCACTTT
CDR3 protein: CASSQGSYNSPLHF

J gene: TRBJ1-1
clone size: .
V gene: TRBV19
D gene: TRBD1
CDR3 DNA: TGTGCCAGTAGTCCCGTGGACAGGCTTGCTGAAGCTTTCTTT
CDR3 protein: CASSPVDRLAEAFF

J gene: TRBJ1-4
clone size: once
V gene: TRBV29-1
D gene: TRBD1
CDR3 DNA: TGCAGCGTTGGGGGGACAGGGCCTGAAAAACTGTTTTTT
CDR3 protein: CSVGGTGPEKLFF

J gene: TRBJ2-7
clone size: .
V gene: TRBV5-4
D gene: TRBD2
CDR3 DNA: TGTGCCAGCAGCTTGGGACTAGCGGGGGGTTCCTACGAGCAGTACTTC
CDR3 protein: CASSLGLAGGSYEQYF

J gene: TRBJ1-2
clone size: .
V gene: TRBV9
D gene: .
CDR3 DNA: TGTGCCAGCAGCGTAGATAGGGGTAGTTTCTATGGCTACACCTTC
CDR3 protein: CASSVDRGSFYGYTF

J gene: TRBJ2-1
clone size: .
V gene: TRBV2
D gene: TRBD2
CDR3 DNA: TGTGCCAGCAGAGCACCGGGACTAGCGTCCAATGAGCAGTTCTTC
CDR3 protein: CASRAPGLASNEQFF

J gene: TRBJ1-2
clone size: .
V gene: TRBV6-5
D gene: .
CDR3 DNA: TGTGCCAGCAGTTACTTCCAGACGGGATATGGCTACACCTTC
CDR3 protein: CASSYFQTGYGYTF

J gene: TRBJ2-7
clone size: .
V gene: TRBV29-1
D gene: TRBD2
CDR3 DNA: TGCAGCGTTGTTGTAGCGGGACTAGTAGTCTACGAGCAGTACTTC
CDR3 protein: CSVVVAGLVVYEQYF

J gene: TRBJ1-1
clone size: .
V gene: TRBV9
D gene: TRBD1
CDR3 DNA: TGTGCCAGCAGCCCTCCCGGACAGGGCAGGTTGAGGACTGAAGCTTTCTTT
CDR3 protein: CASSPPGQGRLRTEAFF

J gene: TRBJ2-1
clone size: .
V gene: TRBV5-1
D gene: .
CDR3 DNA: TGCGCCAGCAGCCTACACTCAGGTCGCGGGGATGAGCAGTTCTTC
CDR3 protein: CASSLHSGRGDEQFF

J gene: TRBJ1-2
clone size: .
V gene: TRBV5-1
D gene: TRBD1
CDR3 DNA: TGCGCCAGCAGCATGAACCGGGGGGACAGGGGGCCGGTTAACTATGGCTACACCTTC
CDR3 protein: CASSMNRGDRGPVNYGYTF

J gene: TRBJ2-1
clone size: .
V gene: TRBV4-3
D gene: .
CDR3 DNA: TGCGCCAGCAGCCAAGACAGCGATCTCTACAATGAGCAGTTCTTC
CDR3 protein: CASSQDSDLYNEQFF

J gene: TRBJ2-7
clone size: .
V gene: TRBV2
D gene: TRBD1
CDR3 DNA: TGTGCCAGCGGGGCTTTTGTCCTGGACAGGGATCTAGGGGAGCAGTACTTC
CDR3 protein: CASGAFVLDRDLGEQYF

J gene: TRBJ1-1
clone size: .
V gene: TRBV12-3/TRBV12-4
D gene: .
CDR3 DNA: TGTGCCAGCAGTCGTGGGCCACCCTTCCAAGCTTTCTTT
CDR3 protein: CASSRGPPFQAFF

J gene: TRBJ2-2
clone size: .
V gene: TRBV2
D gene: .
CDR3 DNA: TGTGCCAGCAGCGGAAACAGGGTAACGAACACCGGGGAGCTGTTTTTT
CDR3 protein: CASSGNRVTNTGELFF

J gene: TRBJ2-2
clone size: .
V gene: TRBV24-1
D gene: TRBD1
CDR3 DNA: TGTGCCACGATGGGGACAGGGCCGAACACCGGGGAGCTGTTTTTT
CDR3 protein: CATMGTGPNTGELFF

J gene: TRBJ2-7
clone size: .
V gene: TRBV19
D gene: TRBD2
CDR3 DNA: TGTGCCAGTAGTTCTAGCGGCATTTCCTACGAGCAGTACTTC
CDR3 protein: CASSSSGISYEQYF

J gene: TRBJ1-1
clone size: .
V gene: TRBV12-5
D gene: .
CDR3 DNA: TGTGCTAGTGGCTTGTCGAGATACACTGAAGCTTTCTTT
CDR3 protein: CASGLSRYTEAFF

J gene: TRBJ2-3
clone size: .
V gene: TRBV11-2
D gene: .
CDR3 DNA: TGTGCCAGCAGCTTAGAGGGGCAAAGCACAGATACGCAGTATTTT
CDR3 protein: CASSLEGQSTDTQYF

J gene: TRBJ1-2
clone size: .
V gene: TRBV9
D gene: .
CDR3 DNA: TGTGCCAGCAGCGAGGGGGGGGCTGGCTACACCTTC
CDR3 protein: CASSEGGAGYTF

J gene: TRBJ2-2
clone size: .
V gene: TRBV3-1/TRBV3-2
D gene: TRBD2
CDR3 DNA: TGTGCCAGCGGATGGACTAGCGCCGAGAGAAAGGGGGAGCTGTTTTTT
CDR3 protein: CASGWTSAERKGELFF

J gene: TRBJ2-3
clone size: .
V gene: TRBV7-3
D gene: TRBD2
CDR3 DNA: TGTGCCAGCAGTCCCACCTCTAGCGGGAGGGGGATGACGCAGTATTTT
CDR3 protein: CASSPTSSGRGMTQYF

J gene: TRBJ1-2
clone size: .
V gene: TRBV5-1
D gene: TRBD1
CDR3 DNA: TGCGCCAGCAGCTTGGACAGGGGTTCGGGAGGCTACACCTTC
CDR3 protein: CASSLDRGSGGYTF

J gene: TRBJ2-3
clone size: .
V gene: TRBV29-1
D gene: TRBD2
CDR3 DNA: TGCAGCGTTGGACTAGCGGGGAGCACAGATACGCAGTATTTT
CDR3 protein: CSVGLAGSTDTQYF

J gene: TRBJ2-7
clone size: .
V gene: TRBV10-2
D gene: .
CDR3 DNA: TGCGCCAGCAGTTCAACTGGTTACGAGCAGTACTTC
CDR3 protein: CASSSTGYEQYF

J gene: TRBJ1-2
clone size: .
V gene: TRBV25-1
D gene: TRBD1
CDR3 DNA: TGTGCCAGCAGTCCAGGGGGCGGCTATGGCTACACCTTC
CDR3 protein: CASSPGGGYGYTF

J gene: TRBJ1-1
clone size: .
V gene: TRBV28
D gene: TRBD1
CDR3 DNA: TGTGCCTGTCGCACTTCCGGGACAGGGGGCACTGAAGCTTTCTTT
CDR3 protein: CACRTSGTGGTEAFF

J gene: TRBJ1-4
clone size: .
V gene: TRBV27
D gene: TRBD1
CDR3 DNA: TGTGCCAGCAGGGGGACAGGGCCCCTCTATGAAAAACTGTTTTTT
CDR3 protein: CASRGTGPLYEKLFF

J gene: TRBJ1-3
clone size: .
V gene: TRBV2
D gene: .
CDR3 DNA: TGTGCCAGCAGTGAACTTCTGCAGCGTACTGGAAACACCATATATTTT
CDR3 protein: CASSELLQRTGNTIYF

J gene: TRBJ2-5
clone size: .
V gene: TRBV6-5
D gene: .
CDR3 DNA: TGTGCCAGCAACCAGGGGTCTGGACAAGAGACCCAGTACTTC
CDR3 protein: CASNQGSGQETQYF

J gene: TRBJ2-7
clone size: .
V gene: TRBV6-5
D gene: .
CDR3 DNA: TGTGCCAGCGGCTTTCGCTCCTACGAGCAGTACTTC
CDR3 protein: CASGFRSYEQYF

J gene: TRBJ1-4
clone size: .
V gene: TRBV2
D gene: .
CDR3 DNA: TGTGCCAGCAGTGTGGGGCGTACGAATGAAAAACTGTTTTTT
CDR3 protein: CASSVGRTNEKLFF

J gene: TRBJ2-2
clone size: .
V gene: TRBV28
D gene: .
CDR3 DNA: TGTGCCAGCAGTTTACACAGTAACACCGGGGAGCTGTTTTTT
CDR3 protein: CASSLHSNTGELFF

J gene: TRBJ2-7
clone size: .
V gene: TRBV19
D gene: TRBD1
CDR3 DNA: TGTGCCAGTAGTATAATGGGACAGACGATAACCCGCGAGCAGTACTTC
CDR3 protein: CASSIMGQTITREQYF

J gene: TRBJ2-1
clone size: .
V gene: TRBV7-3
D gene: TRBD2
CDR3 DNA: TGTGCCAGCAGCTCCCATAGCGGGAGGCCGATTAATGAGCAGTTCTTC
CDR3 protein: CASSSHSGRPINEQFF

J gene: TRBJ2-7
clone size: once
V gene: TRBV9
D gene: TRBD1
CDR3 DNA: TGTGCCAGCAGCGGTAGTCCTGGACAGGGGACCTACGAGCAGTACTTC
CDR3 protein: CASSGSPGQGTYEQYF

J gene: TRBJ1-1
clone size: .
V gene: TRBV13
D gene: .
CDR3 DNA: TGTGCCAGCAGCCATAACACTGAAGCTTTCTTT
CDR3 protein: CASSHNTEAFF

J gene: TRBJ2-3
clone size: .
V gene: TRBV19
D gene: .
CDR3 DNA: TGTGCCAGTAGTTCCTCATGGGGGGGCACAGATACGCAGTATTTT
CDR3 protein: CASSSSWGGTDTQYF